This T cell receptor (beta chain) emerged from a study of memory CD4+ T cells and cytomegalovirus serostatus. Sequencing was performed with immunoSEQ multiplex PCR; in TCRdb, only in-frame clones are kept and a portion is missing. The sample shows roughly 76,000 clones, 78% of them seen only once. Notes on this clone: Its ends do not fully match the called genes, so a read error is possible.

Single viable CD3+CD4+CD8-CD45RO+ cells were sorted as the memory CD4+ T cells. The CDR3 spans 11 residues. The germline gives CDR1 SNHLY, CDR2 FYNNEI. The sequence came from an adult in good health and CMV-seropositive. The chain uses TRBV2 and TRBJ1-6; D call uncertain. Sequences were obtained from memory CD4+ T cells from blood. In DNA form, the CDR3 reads TGTGCCAGTAGTGGAGATTCACCCCTCCACTTT. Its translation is CASSGDSPLHF.